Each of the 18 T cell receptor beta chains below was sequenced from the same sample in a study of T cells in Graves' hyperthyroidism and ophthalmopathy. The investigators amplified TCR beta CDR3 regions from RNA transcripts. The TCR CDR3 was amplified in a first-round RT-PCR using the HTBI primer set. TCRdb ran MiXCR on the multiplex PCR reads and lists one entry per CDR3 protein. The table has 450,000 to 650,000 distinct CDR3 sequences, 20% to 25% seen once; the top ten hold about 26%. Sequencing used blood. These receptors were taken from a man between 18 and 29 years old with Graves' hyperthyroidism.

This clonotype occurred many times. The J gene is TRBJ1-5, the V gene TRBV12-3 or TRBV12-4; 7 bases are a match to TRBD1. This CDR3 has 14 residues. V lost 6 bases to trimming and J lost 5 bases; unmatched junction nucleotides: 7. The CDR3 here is CASSVDRADQPQHF. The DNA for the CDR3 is TGTGCCAGCAGCGTCGACAGGGCAGATCAGCCCCAGCATTTT.

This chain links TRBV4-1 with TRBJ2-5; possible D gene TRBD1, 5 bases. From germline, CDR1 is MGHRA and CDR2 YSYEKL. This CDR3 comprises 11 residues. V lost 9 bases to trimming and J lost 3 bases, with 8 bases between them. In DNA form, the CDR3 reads TGCGCCAGGAAGACAGAAGAGACCCAGTACTTC. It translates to CARKTEETQYF.

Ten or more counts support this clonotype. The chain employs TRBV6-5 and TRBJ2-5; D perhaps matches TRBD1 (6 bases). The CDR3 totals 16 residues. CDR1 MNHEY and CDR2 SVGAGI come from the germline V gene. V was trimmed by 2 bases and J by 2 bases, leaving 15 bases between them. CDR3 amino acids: CASSYGPWTAQETQYF. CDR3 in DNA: TGTGCCAGCAGTTACGGACCGTGGACAGCTCAAGAGACCCAGTACTTC.

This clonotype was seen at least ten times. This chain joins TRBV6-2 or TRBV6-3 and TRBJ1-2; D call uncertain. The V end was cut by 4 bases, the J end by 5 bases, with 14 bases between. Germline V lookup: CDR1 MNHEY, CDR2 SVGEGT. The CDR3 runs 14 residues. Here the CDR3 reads CASSWKDLRYGYTF. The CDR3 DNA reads TGTGCCAGCAGTTGGAAGGACCTCCGTTATGGCTACACCTTC.

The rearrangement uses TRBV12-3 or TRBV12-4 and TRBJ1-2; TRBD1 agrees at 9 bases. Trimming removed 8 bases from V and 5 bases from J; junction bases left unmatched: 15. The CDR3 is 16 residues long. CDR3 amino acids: CASGPPGTGRNYGYTF. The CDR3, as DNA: TGTGCCAGCGGCCCGCCCGGGACAGGGAGGAATTATGGCTACACCTTC.

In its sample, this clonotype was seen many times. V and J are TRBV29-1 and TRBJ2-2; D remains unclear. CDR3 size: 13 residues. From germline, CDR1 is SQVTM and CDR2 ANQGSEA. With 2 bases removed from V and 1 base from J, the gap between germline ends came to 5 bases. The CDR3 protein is CSVENGNTGELFF. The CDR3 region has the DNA TGCAGCGTTGAAAATGGGAACACCGGGGAGCTGTTTTTT.

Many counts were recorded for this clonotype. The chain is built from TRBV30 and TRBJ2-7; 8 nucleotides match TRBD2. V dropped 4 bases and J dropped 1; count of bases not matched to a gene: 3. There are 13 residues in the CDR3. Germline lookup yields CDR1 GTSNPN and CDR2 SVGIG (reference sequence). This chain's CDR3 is CAWNSGVSYEQYF. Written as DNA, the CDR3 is TGTGCCTGGAATAGCGGGGTGTCCTACGAGCAGTACTTC. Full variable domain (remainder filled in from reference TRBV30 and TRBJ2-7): SQTIHQWPATLVQPVGSPLSLECTVEGTSNPNLYWYRQAAGRGLQLLFYSVGIGQISSEVPQNLSASRPQDRQFILSSKKLLLSDSGFYLCAWNSGVSYEQYFGPGTRLTVT.

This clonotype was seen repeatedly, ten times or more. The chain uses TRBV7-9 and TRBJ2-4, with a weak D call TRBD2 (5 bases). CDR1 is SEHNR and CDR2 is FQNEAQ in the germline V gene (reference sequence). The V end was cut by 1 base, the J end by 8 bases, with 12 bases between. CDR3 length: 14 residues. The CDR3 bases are TGTGCCAGCAGCTTAGTACGGGGAGCGGACATTCAGTACTTC. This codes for CASSLVRGADIQYF. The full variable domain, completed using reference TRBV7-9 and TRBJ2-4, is DTGVSQNPRHKITKRGQNVTFRCDPISEHNRLYWYRQTLGQGPEFLTYFQNEAQLEKSRLLSDRFSAERPKGSFSTLEIQRTEQGDSAMYLCASSLVRGADIQYFGAGTRLSVL.

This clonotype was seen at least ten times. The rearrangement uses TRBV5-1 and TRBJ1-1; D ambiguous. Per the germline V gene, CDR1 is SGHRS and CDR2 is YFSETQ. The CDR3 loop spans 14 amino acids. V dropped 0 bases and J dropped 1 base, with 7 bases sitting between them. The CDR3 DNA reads TGCGCCAGCAGCTTGGAGGCAGGGAACACTGAAGCTTTCTTT. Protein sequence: CASSLEAGNTEAFF.

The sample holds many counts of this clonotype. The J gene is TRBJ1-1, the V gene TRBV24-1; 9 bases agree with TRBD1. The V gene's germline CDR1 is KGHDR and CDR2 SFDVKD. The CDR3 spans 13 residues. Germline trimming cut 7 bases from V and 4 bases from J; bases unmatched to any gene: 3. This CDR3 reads CATRLDRGTEAFF. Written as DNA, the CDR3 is TGTGCCACCAGGCTGGACAGGGGCACTGAAGCTTTCTTT.

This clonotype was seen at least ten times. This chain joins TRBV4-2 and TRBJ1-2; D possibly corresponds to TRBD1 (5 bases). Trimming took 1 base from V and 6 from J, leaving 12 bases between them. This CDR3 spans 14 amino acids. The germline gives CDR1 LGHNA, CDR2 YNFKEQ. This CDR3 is CASSQGQGLDGYTF. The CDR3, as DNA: TGTGCCAGCAGCCAAGGGCAGGGTTTGGATGGCTACACCTTC.

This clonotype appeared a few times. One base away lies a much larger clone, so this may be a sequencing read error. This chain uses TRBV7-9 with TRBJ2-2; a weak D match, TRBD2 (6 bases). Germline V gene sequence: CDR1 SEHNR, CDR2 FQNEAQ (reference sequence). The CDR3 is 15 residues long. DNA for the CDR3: TGTGCCAGCAGCTTCGGGGGATCGGGCACCGGGGAGCTGCTTTTT. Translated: CASSFGGSGTGELLF.

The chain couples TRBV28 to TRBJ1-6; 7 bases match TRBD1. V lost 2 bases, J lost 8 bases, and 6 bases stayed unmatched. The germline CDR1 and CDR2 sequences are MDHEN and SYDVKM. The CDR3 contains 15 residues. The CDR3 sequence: CASSLTYRGDSPLHF. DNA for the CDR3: TGTGCCAGCAGTTTAACGTACAGGGGTGATTCACCCCTCCACTTT.

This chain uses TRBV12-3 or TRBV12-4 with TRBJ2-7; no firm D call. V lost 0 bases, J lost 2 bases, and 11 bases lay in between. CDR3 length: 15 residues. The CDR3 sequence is CASSLAGYRPYEQYF. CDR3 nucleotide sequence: TGTGCCAGCAGTTTAGCGGGCTACAGACCCTACGAGCAGTACTTC.

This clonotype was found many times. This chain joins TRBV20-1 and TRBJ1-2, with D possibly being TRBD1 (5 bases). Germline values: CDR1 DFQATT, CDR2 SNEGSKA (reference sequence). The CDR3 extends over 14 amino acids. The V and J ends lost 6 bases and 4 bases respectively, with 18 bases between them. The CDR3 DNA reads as TGCAGTGCGAAGAGGGACGGCACTACCTATGGCTACACCTTC. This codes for CSAKRDGTTYGYTF.

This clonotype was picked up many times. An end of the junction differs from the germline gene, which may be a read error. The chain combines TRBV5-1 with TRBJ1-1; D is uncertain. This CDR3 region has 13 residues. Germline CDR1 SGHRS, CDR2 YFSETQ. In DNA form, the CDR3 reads TGTGCCAGCAGCCTGGAGGGAGGTACTGAAGCTTTCTTT. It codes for CASSLEGGTEAFF. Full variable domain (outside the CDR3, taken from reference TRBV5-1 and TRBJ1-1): KAGVTQTPRYLIKTRGQQVTLSCSPISGHRSVSWYQQTPGQGLQFLFEYFSETQRNKGNFPGRFSGRQFSNSRSEMNVSTLELGDSALYLCASSLEGGTEAFFGQGTRLTVV.

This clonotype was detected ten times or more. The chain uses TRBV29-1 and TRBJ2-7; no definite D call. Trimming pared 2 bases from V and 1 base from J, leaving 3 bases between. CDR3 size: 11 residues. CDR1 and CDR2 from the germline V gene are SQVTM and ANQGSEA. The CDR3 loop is CSVERSYEQYF. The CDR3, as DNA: TGCAGCGTTGAAAGATCCTACGAGCAGTACTTC.

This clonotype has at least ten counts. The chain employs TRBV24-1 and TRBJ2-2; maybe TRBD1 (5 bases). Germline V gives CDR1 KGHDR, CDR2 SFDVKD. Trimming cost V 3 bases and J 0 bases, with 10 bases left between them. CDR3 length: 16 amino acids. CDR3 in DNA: TGTGCCACCAGTGATCCTGGACAAGCGAACACCGGGGAGCTGTTTTTT. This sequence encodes CATSDPGQANTGELFF.